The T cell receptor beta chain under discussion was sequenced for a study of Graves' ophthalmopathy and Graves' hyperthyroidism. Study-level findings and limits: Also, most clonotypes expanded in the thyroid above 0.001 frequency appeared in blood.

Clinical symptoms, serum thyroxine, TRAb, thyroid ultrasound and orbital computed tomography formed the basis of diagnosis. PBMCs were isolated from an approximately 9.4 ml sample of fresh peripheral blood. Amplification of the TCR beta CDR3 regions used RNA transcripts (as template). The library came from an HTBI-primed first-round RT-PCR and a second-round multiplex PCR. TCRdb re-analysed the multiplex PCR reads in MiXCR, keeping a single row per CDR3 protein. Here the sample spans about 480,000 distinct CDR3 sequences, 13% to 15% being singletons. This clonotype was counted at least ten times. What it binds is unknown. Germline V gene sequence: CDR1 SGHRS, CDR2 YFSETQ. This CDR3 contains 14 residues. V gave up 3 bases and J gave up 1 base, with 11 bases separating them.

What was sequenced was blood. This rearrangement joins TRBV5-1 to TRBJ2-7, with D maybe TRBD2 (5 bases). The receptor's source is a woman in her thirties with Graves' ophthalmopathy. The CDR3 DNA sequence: TGCGCCAGCAGCTCGTGGACGGGATCCTACGAGCAGTACTTC. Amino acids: CASSSWTGSYEQYF.